Each of the 19 T cell receptor beta chains below was sequenced from the same sample in a study of response to subunit inactivated influenza vaccine. TCRdb processed the RT-PCR reads anew with MiXCR; each CDR3 protein has one entry. The table shows under 500,000 distinct CDR3 sequences, with approximately 11% occurring only once. The source material was PBMCs from blood, sampled around seven weeks after vaccination. The receptors derive from a man between 50 and 59 years old who received an inactivated influenza vaccine.

At least ten counts were recorded for this clonotype. This rearrangement joins TRBV29-1 to TRBJ2-7, with 8 bases that match TRBD1. The V gene's germline CDR1 is SQVTM and CDR2 ANQGSEA. The V gene end was trimmed by 7 bases and the J gene end by 1 base; junction bases not matched to a gene: 6. CDR3 length equals 13 residues. CDR3 sequence (DNA): TGCAGCGGAAGGACAGGGACTTCCTACGAGCAGTACTTC. Its translation is CSGRTGTSYEQYF.

This clonotype was recorded at least ten times. The chain combines TRBV5-1 with TRBJ2-2, with 8 bases fitting TRBD1. In germline, CDR1 is SGHRS, CDR2 YFSETQ. There are 14 residues in the CDR3. V was clipped by 6 bases and J by 5 bases; unmatched bases: 6. The CDR3 protein is CASKAGGQTGELFF. The CDR3 bases are TGCGCCAGCAAGGCAGGGGGCCAAACCGGGGAGCTGTTTTTT.

This clonotype has ten or more counts. V and J are TRBV20-1 and TRBJ2-5; possible D gene TRBD2, 5 bases. In germline, CDR1 is DFQATT, CDR2 SNEGSKA (reference sequence). Trimming took 6 bases from V and 1 from J, leaving 15 bases between them. The CDR3 is made up of 14 amino acids. This CDR3 reads CSAHRLEAQETQYF. The CDR3 nucleotides are TGCAGTGCCCATCGATTGGAGGCCCAAGAGACCCAGTACTTC.

This clonotype was observed at least ten times. The chain is built from TRBV20-1 and TRBJ2-3; 10 bases are a match to TRBD2. CDR1 and CDR2 (germline): DFQATT, SNEGSKA (reference sequence). This CDR3 contains 17 residues. Unmatched junction bases numbered 8, after V lost 0 bases and J lost 2 bases. CDR3 protein: CSARDLASGSTTDTQYF. The CDR3 nucleotides are TGCAGTGCTAGAGATCTGGCTAGCGGGAGTACCACAGATACGCAGTATTTT.

The genes are TRBV2 and TRBJ2-2; D gene ambiguous. In germline, CDR1 is SNHLY, CDR2 FYNNEI. V lost 1 base and J 5 bases, leaving 8 bases between the germline ends. The CDR3 sequence is 14 residues long. In nucleotides, the CDR3 is TGTGCCAGCAGTGAAGTGATGGGGACCGGGGAGCTGTTTTTT. It specifies CASSEVMGTGELFF.

The table lists this clonotype with a few counts. V usage is TRBV12-3 or TRBV12-4 and J usage is TRBJ2-7; tentatively, D is TRBD2 (7 bases). The CDR3 totals 15 residues. V was trimmed by 0 bases and J by 4 bases, leaving 13 bases between them. This CDR3 is CASSLARGGGYEQYF. CDR3 sequence (DNA): TGTGCCAGCAGTTTAGCGCGCGGGGGCGGATACGAGCAGTACTTC.

The chain carries TRBV6-2 or TRBV6-3 and TRBJ2-1, with 7 nucleotides matching TRBD2. CDR3 length: 14 residues. J was trimmed by 7 bases and V by 7 bases; bases with no gene match: 10. Germline V CDR1 and CDR2: MNHEY, SVGEGT. The CDR3 nucleotides read TGTGCCAGCACCGGGAGGAACCCGTGGAATGAGCAGTTCTTC. Protein product: CASTGRNPWNEQFF.

The table lists this clonotype with many counts. The gene calls are TRBV9 and TRBJ2-4; D is possibly TRBD2 (6 bases). The germline CDR1 and CDR2 sequences are SGDLS and YYNGEE. Trimming took off 2 bases at V and 6 bases at J, with 12 bases between the two ends. CDR3 length equals 14 residues. The CDR3 spells CASSVGGYGNIQYF. The CDR3 nucleotides are TGTGCCAGCAGCGTTGGGGGGTATGGAAACATTCAGTACTTC.

The chain couples TRBV5-1 to TRBJ2-1, with 8 bases fitting TRBD2. After removal of 4 bases from V and 3 bases from J, the junction contained 6 bases not matched to a gene. The CDR3 is 15 amino acids. Germline CDR1 and CDR2: SGHRS and YFSETQ. In nucleotides, the CDR3 is TGCGCCAGCAGCGTTCAGGGACTAGACTACAATGAGCAGTTCTTC. Protein: CASSVQGLDYNEQFF.

This clonotype was detected only a few times. The CDR3 reads CASRIGRSYNEQFF. CDR3 in DNA: TGTGCCAGCAGGATAGGGCGCTCCTACAATGAGCAGTTCTTC. This chain uses TRBV6-1 with TRBJ2-1; D is undetermined. V was trimmed by 6 bases and J by 0 bases, leaving 9 bases between them. This CDR3 contains 14 residues. Germline CDR1 and CDR2: MNHNS and SASEGT.

The chain combines TRBV4-2 with TRBJ2-1; 7 nucleotides align to TRBD2. The germline V gene has CDR1 LGHNA and CDR2 YNFKEQ. The CDR3 has 16 amino acids. Trimming took 3 bases from V and 8 from J; bases not matched to a gene: 13. The CDR3 DNA sequence: TGTGCCAGCAGCCATGCACAAGGACTAGGTCTGTATGAGCAGTTCTTC. This gives the protein CASSHAQGLGLYEQFF.

This clonotype was detected a few times. This chain links TRBV4-1 with TRBJ2-7; TRBD2 is a possible D gene (5 bases). Germline V gene data show CDR1 as MGHRA and CDR2 as YSYEKL. CDR3 length: 15 amino acids. V was clipped by 1 base and J by 0 bases, with 10 bases between them. CDR3 in amino acids: CASSQVSGFSYEQYF. CDR3 coding DNA: TGCGCCAGCAGCCAAGTCTCGGGGTTCTCCTACGAGCAGTACTTC.

The chain joins TRBV11-1 to TRBJ2-1; the match to TRBD1 covers 8 bases. Germline V lookup: CDR1 SGHAT, CDR2 FQDESV (reference sequence). V dropped 2 bases and J dropped 4; count of bases not matched to a gene: 10. This CDR3 spans 17 amino acids. The CDR3 sequence is CASSLSQGADRYNEQFF. The CDR3 DNA sequence: TGTGCCAGCAGCTTAAGCCAGGGGGCGGACCGGTACAATGAGCAGTTCTTC.

This clonotype occurred many times. This sequence joins TRBV9 and TRBJ2-2; the D is unclear. Trimming cost V 0 bases and J 0 bases, with 6 bases left between them. The CDR3 is made up of 15 amino acids. The germline V gene encodes CDR1 SGDLS and CDR2 YYNGEE. The CDR3 DNA sequence: TGTGCCAGCAGCGTAGTGGCAGCGAACACCGGGGAGCTGTTTTTT. It encodes CASSVVAANTGELFF.

This clonotype was seen more than once but under ten times. This sequence joins TRBV24-1 and TRBJ2-3, with 14 positions matching TRBD2. The CDR3 extends over 18 amino acids. V gave up 1 base and J gave up 5 bases; unmatched junction bases: 7. Germline V gives CDR1 KGHDR, CDR2 SFDVKD. The CDR3 nucleotides read TGTGCCACCAGTGATTTTTCGACTAGCGGGGGGGCCGGAGATACGCAGTATTTT. This sequence encodes CATSDFSTSGGAGDTQYF.

The V call is TRBV29-1, the J call TRBJ2-1; 7 positions agree with TRBD1. Per germline, CDR1 SQVTM and CDR2 ANQGSEA. With 6 bases clipped from V and 15 bases from J, the junction kept 11 bases outside the gene matches. CDR3 length: 11 amino acids. The CDR3 DNA follows: TGCAGCGTGCCGGGACAGCCGGGACGGTTCTTC. It encodes CSVPGQPGRFF.

The gene calls are TRBV10-3 and TRBJ2-1; 8 positions match TRBD2. CDR1 is ENHRY, CDR2 SYGVKD, per germline. V shed 3 bases, J shed 8 bases, and the junction held 12 bases outside the gene matches. The CDR3 has 16 amino acids. The CDR3 DNA sequence: TGTGCCATCAGTGATAGGAGAAGCGGGAGTGGGGATGAGCAGTTCTTC. It specifies CAISDRRSGSGDEQFF.

The CDR3 DNA is TGTGCCAGCAGCTTACGGCAGGGGAATAATAATGAGCAGTTCTTC. Amino acid sequence: CASSLRQGNNNEQFF. The rearrangement joins TRBV7-6 to TRBJ2-1, with D tentatively TRBD1 (6 bases). Germline loops: CDR1 SGHVS, CDR2 FNYEAQ. The CDR3 runs 15 residues. Trimming took 2 bases from V and 7 from J, leaving 15 bases between them. The full variable domain, its missing parts supplied by reference TRBV7-6 and TRBJ2-1, is GAGVSQSPRYKVTKRGQDVALRCDPISGHVSLYWYRQALGQGPEFLTYFNYEAQQDKSGLPNDRFSAERPEGSISTLTIQRTEQRDSAMYRCASSLRQGNNNEQFFGPGTRLTVL.

A few counts support this clonotype. This chain connects TRBV18 to TRBJ2-2; the D gene is possibly TRBD2 (6 bases). Germline CDR1 and CDR2: KGHSH and LQKENI. The CDR3 is made up of 13 amino acids. Trimming removed 5 bases from V and 10 bases from J, with 14 bases in between. The CDR3 DNA sequence: TGTGCCAGCTCAAGGACTATCGGAAAGGAGCTGTTTTTT. Its translation: CASSRTIGKELFF.